This T cell receptor (beta chain) was observed in a study of cytomegalovirus exposure and HLA in healthy donors. Study in general: There were around 100 million unique TCR beta sequences, drawn from around 180 million T cells, in an earlier analysis. Overall study findings and caveats: Rare TCR sequences dominated, though some public TCRs recurred in many donors.

The germline V gene has CDR1 LNHDA and CDR2 SQIVND (reference sequence). There are 14 residues in the CDR3. J gave up 6 bases and V 10 bases, and 11 bases lay outside the gene matches. Primers: 60 Vbeta forward and 13 Jbeta reverse. The assay was immunoSEQ multiplex PCR, and TCRdb's table has in-frame clones only and misses some. The table lists approximately 170,000 clones, about 80% of them singletons, with roughly 1.4% in the top ten. This clone was recorded a few times. Its antigen is still unknown. Sequencing was done on a sample of PBMCs. This clonotype was obtained from a man between 40 and 49 years old in good health and CMV-seronegative. The chain carries TRBV19 and TRBJ2-2; 7 positions agree with TRBD2. The CDR3 region has the DNA TGTGCCACCGCCGGGAGGCTCGTATCCGGGGAGCTGTTTTTT. Its translation is CATAGRLVSGELFF.